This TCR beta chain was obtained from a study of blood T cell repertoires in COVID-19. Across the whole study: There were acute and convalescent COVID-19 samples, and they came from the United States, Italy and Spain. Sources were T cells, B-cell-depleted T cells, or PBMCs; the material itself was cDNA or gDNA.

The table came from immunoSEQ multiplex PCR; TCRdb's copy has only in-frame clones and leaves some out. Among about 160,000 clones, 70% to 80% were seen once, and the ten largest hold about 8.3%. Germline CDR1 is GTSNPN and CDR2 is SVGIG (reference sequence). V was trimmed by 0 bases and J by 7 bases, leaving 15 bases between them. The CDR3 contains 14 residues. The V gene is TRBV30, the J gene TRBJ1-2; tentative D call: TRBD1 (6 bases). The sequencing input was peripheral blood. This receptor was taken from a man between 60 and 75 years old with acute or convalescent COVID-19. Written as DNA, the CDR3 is TGTGCCTGGAGTGTACAGGGCAGGGCAGGTGGCTACACCTTC. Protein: CAWSVQGRAGGYTF.